This note documents a single TCR beta chain sequence. Its cognate antigen is unknown. CDR1 is LGHNA and CDR2 is YNFKEQ in the germline V gene. CDR3 length equals 14 residues. The V gene lost 5 bases and the J gene lost 3 bases, with 13 bases spanning the gap. These data are taken from a study of cytomegalovirus exposure and HLA in healthy donors. Study-level results: Altogether, 164 TCR beta chains were recorded as cytomegalovirus-associated. It was taken for granted in presence/absence analyses that sequencing depth across donors was roughly uniform. The HLA-A and HLA-B alleles of most subjects were reportedly predicted accurately from TCR beta sequences.

The PCR was carried out with 60 Vbeta primers and 13 Jbeta primers. Original processing methods: Later, an analysis found 75 million to 90 million unique TCR beta chains, and 8.5 million to 12 million of these were shared. Here immunoSEQ multiplex PCR was the method, and the copy in TCRdb shows in-frame clones only, minus some. V, J and clone size are those of that table, while D and trimming were read from the DNA. The sample totals under 130,000 clones. The sequenced sample consisted of PBMCs. The receptor was derived from a man aged 50 to 60 in good health and CMV-seronegative. J is TRBJ1-1 and V is TRBV4-2; D is uncertain. CDR3 loop: CASSGVGRDTEAFF. The CDR3 region has the DNA TGTGCCAGCAGCGGTGTGGGTCGGGACACTGAAGCTTTCTTT.